The 19 T cell receptor beta chains given below trace back to one sample, sequenced in a study of Ad26.COV2.S vaccination and SARS-CoV-2 variants. Clones were read by immunoSEQ multiplex PCR, and TCRdb kept only the in-frame ones, dropping some. Here the sample spans approximately 340,000 clones, roughly 81% being singletons. The treatment: around 19 received Ad26.COV2.S at low or high dose, single or two shots; 5 received placebo; per-sample allocation not given. Material that was analyzed had been drawn on day 63 after the first vaccine or placebo injection. The sample was peripheral blood, taken in a trial of Ad26.COV2.S vaccine versus placebo. The receptor set was obtained from a person aged 18 to 65 who received the Ad26.COV2.S COVID-19 vaccine or a placebo.

The chain uses TRBV7-2 and TRBJ2-3; tentative D call: TRBD1 (6 bases). Per germline, CDR1 SGHTA and CDR2 FQGNSA. CDR3 size: 14 residues. The V and J ends lost 1 base and 8 bases respectively, with 13 bases between them. The CDR3 protein is CASSLGTGSGTQYF. The CDR3, as DNA: TGTGCCAGCAGCTTAGGAACAGGGAGTGGTACGCAGTATTTT. Full variable domain (rest looked up from reference TRBV7-2 and TRBJ2-3): GAGVSQSPSNKVTEKGKDVELRCDPISGHTALYWYRQSLGQGLEFLIYFQGNSAPDKSGLPSDRFSAERTGGSVSTLTIQRTQQEDSAVYLCASSLGTGSGTQYFGPGTRLTVL.

In this sample, this clone turned up many times. This chain uses TRBV5-6 with TRBJ2-7; D tentatively reads TRBD1 or TRBD2 (5 bases each). Germline V gives CDR1 SGHDT, CDR2 YYEEEE. The CDR3 runs to 14 residues. V lost 0 bases, J lost 2 bases, and 9 bases lay in between. The CDR3 DNA reads as TGTGCCAGCAGCTTGGGGGGGATTACCTACGAGCAGTACTTC. It specifies CASSLGGITYEQYF.

V gene TRBV28 combines with J gene TRBJ1-3; D gene unclear. Trimming removed 5 bases at V and 2 bases at J, with 22 bases between. Per germline, CDR1 MDHEN and CDR2 SYDVKM. The CDR3 is 18 amino acids. The CDR3: CASSPWGLSGRAGNTIYF. The CDR3 DNA follows: TGTGCCAGCAGTCCCTGGGGATTATCGGGGAGAGCTGGAAACACCATATATTTT.

The chain couples TRBV18 to TRBJ1-1; 7 bases line up with TRBD1. Germline-derived CDR1 and CDR2 are KGHSH and LQKENI. CDR3 length: 15 amino acids. The V gene end was trimmed by 3 bases and the J gene end by 6 bases; junction bases not matched to a gene: 10. CDR3 coding DNA: TGTGCCAGCTCACCGCGTGAAGGGGGCGCCCCTGAAGCTTTCTTT. It specifies CASSPREGGAPEAFF.

This sequence joins TRBV21-1 and TRBJ2-5; the D call in the table, TRBD1, was not verified against the DNA. TRBV21-1 is deemed a pseudogene. This CDR3 is built from 15 residues. The DNA for the CDR3 is TGTGCCAGCAGCACCCGAGGACAGACACAAGAGACCCAGTACTTC. Residues: CASSTRGQTQETQYF.

The chain links TRBV2 to TRBJ2-5, with D unclear. V was clipped by 4 bases and J by 2 bases, with 5 bases between them. This CDR3 contains 12 residues. The germline gives CDR1 SNHLY, CDR2 FYNNEI. The CDR3 DNA follows: TGTGCCAGCAGTGTCCAGCAAGAGACCCAGTACTTC. Translating gives CASSVQQETQYF.

This clone was detected only once. The chain recombines TRBV5-4 with TRBJ2-7; the D gene is possibly TRBD2 (6 bases). Germline CDR1 is SGHNT and CDR2 is YYREEE (reference sequence). This CDR3 has 13 amino acids. The V end was cut by 3 bases, the J end by 4 bases, with 11 bases between. This CDR3 reads CASSSNAGYEQYF. The CDR3, as DNA: TGTGCCAGCAGCTCGAATGCGGGATACGAGCAGTACTTC.

In this sample, this clone turned up once. The chain combines TRBV30 with TRBJ2-3; 9 bases line up with TRBD1. Trimming cost V 4 bases and J 4 bases; bases outside gene matches: 15. The CDR3 runs to 17 residues. Germline V gene sequence: CDR1 GTSNPN, CDR2 SVGIG (reference sequence). The CDR3: CAWKGTKGQGFSDTQYF. CDR3 bases: TGTGCCTGGAAGGGAACGAAAGGACAGGGGTTTTCAGATACGCAGTATTTT.

The V call is TRBV27, the J call TRBJ1-6; maybe TRBD1 (6 bases). V was cut by 5 bases and J by 7 bases, with 6 bases left in between. CDR1 and CDR2 (germline): MNHEY, SMNVEV (reference sequence). The CDR3 is 12 amino acids. The CDR3 sequence: CASSTGNSPLHF. The CDR3 DNA reads TGTGCCAGCAGTACAGGGAATTCACCCCTCCACTTT.

V usage is TRBV11-2 and J usage is TRBJ1-6, with TRBD1 identical over 8 bases. There are 15 residues in the CDR3. Germline V lookup: CDR1 SGHAT, CDR2 FQNNGV. With V trimmed by 5 bases and J by 6 bases, 6 bases remained unmatched. CDR3 protein: CASSPRTGSNSPLHF. In nucleotides, the CDR3 is TGTGCCAGCAGCCCGCGGACAGGGTCTAATTCACCCCTCCACTTT.

V gene TRBV9 combines with J gene TRBJ2-7; the match to TRBD1 covers 9 bases. Germline CDR1 reads SGDLS; CDR2 reads YYNGEE. Trimming cost V 4 bases and J 3 bases; bases outside gene matches: 11. The CDR3 length is 16 residues. The CDR3 bases are TGTGCCAGCAGCATCACAGGGGGCCCCCTTATCTACGAGCAGTACTTC. This encodes CASSITGGPLIYEQYF.

This clone was detected once. V is TRBV9 and J is TRBJ2-5; 10 nucleotides line up with TRBD2. Germline CDR1 reads SGDLS; CDR2 reads YYNGEE. Trimming cost V 0 bases and J 4 bases; bases outside gene matches: 6. CDR3 length equals 16 residues. This CDR3 is CASSVAASGGAETQYF. The CDR3 DNA follows: TGTGCCAGCAGCGTAGCGGCTAGCGGGGGCGCAGAGACCCAGTACTTC.

J is TRBJ1-1 and V is TRBV19; 11 nucleotides agree with TRBD1. This CDR3 is built from 14 residues. V lost 3 bases, J lost 4 bases, and 1 base stayed unmatched. Per the germline V gene, CDR1 is LNHDA and CDR2 is SQIVND (reference sequence). CDR3 region: CASSMGTGGTEAFF. Here the CDR3 DNA reads TGTGCCAGTAGTATGGGGACAGGGGGCACTGAAGCTTTCTTT.

The chain carries TRBV24-1 and TRBJ2-2; 7 bases are shared with TRBD1. In germline, CDR1 is KGHDR, CDR2 SFDVKD. This CDR3 is built from 14 residues. With 9 bases clipped from V and 0 bases from J, the junction kept 3 bases outside the gene matches. The CDR3 region is CATGDRTNTGELFF. The DNA for the CDR3 is TGTGCCACCGGGGACAGAACGAACACCGGGGAGCTGTTTTTT.

The rearrangement links TRBV6-6 to TRBJ1-3; D might be TRBD1 (5 bases). V lost 8 bases to trimming and J lost 1 base, with 12 bases between them. The CDR3 is made up of 14 amino acids. CDR1 and CDR2 from the germline V gene are MNHNY and SVGAGI (reference sequence). The CDR3: CASGGLPSGNTIYF. The DNA of the CDR3 is TGTGCCAGCGGGGGTTTACCATCTGGAAACACCATATATTTT.

This clone was seen a handful of times. This sequence joins TRBV2 and TRBJ1-5, with a possible D match to TRBD1 (5 bases). Germline V gives CDR1 SNHLY, CDR2 FYNNEI. The CDR3 contains 14 residues. V lost 2 bases and J 3 bases, leaving 8 bases between the germline ends. DNA for the CDR3: TGTGCCAGCAGTGAAACGACAGTCAATCAGCCCCAGCATTTT. Translated, it gives CASSETTVNQPQHF.

This clone was detected once. J is TRBJ2-1 and V is TRBV6-2 or TRBV6-3; 7 bases fit TRBD1. V trimming: 0 bases; J trimming: 7 bases; junction bases outside the gene matches: 9. This CDR3 is 16 amino acids long. In germline, CDR1 is MNHEY, CDR2 SVGEGT. The CDR3 nucleotides read TGTGCCAGCAGTTACTCGTCTAGGGGGCGCGAGAATGAGCAGTTCTTC. It yields the protein CASSYSSRGRENEQFF.

The chain links TRBV10-1 to TRBJ2-7; tentatively, D is TRBD2 (5 bases). The CDR3 is 12 amino acids. Germline V gene sequence: CDR1 WNHNN, CDR2 SYGVQD (reference sequence). Between the trimmed V and J ends, which lost 3 bases and 7 bases, there was a span of 10 bases. In DNA, the CDR3 is TGCGCCAGCAGTGACCTCGGGGAAGAGCAGTACTTC. This gives the protein CASSDLGEEQYF.

V usage is TRBV5-1 and J usage is TRBJ2-3; a weak D match, TRBD2 (6 bases). Germline CDR1 SGHRS, CDR2 YFSETQ. This CDR3 comprises 13 residues. V was shortened by 0 bases and J by 8 bases, with 10 bases between the two germline ends. This CDR3 reads CASSLEEGGTQYF. The CDR3 DNA follows: TGCGCCAGCAGCTTGGAGGAGGGCGGTACGCAGTATTTT.